The present T cell receptor beta chain was sequenced within a study of synovial regulatory T cells in juvenile arthritis. Study-wide results and caveats: Blood Treg cells that were inflammation-associated showed lower TCR diversity than other blood Treg cells.

CDR3 length: 16 residues. No DNA was logged. CDR1 and CDR2 (germline): SGHTA, FQGNSA. Roughly eleven-patient cohort: 11 active juvenile idiopathic arthritis patients, 3 polyarticular, 8 oligoarticular. Patients were aged median approximately 11 years with disease lasting median 7 years. As to this clone: Antigen unknown.

Using immunoSEQ multiplex PCR, the repertoire was profiled, and TCRdb retains in-frame clones only, with some absent. The record lists over 7,500 clones, of which the ten most abundant hold roughly 0.7%. Material for sequencing was Treg cells from blood. Subset: remaining (HLA-DR-negative) circulating blood Treg cells. This sequence joins TRBV7-2 and TRBJ2-5; TCRdb picks TRBD2, but there is no DNA to check that call. The clonotype was recovered from a donor younger than 30 with juvenile idiopathic arthritis. CDR3 residues: CASSNTGTSGRETQYF.